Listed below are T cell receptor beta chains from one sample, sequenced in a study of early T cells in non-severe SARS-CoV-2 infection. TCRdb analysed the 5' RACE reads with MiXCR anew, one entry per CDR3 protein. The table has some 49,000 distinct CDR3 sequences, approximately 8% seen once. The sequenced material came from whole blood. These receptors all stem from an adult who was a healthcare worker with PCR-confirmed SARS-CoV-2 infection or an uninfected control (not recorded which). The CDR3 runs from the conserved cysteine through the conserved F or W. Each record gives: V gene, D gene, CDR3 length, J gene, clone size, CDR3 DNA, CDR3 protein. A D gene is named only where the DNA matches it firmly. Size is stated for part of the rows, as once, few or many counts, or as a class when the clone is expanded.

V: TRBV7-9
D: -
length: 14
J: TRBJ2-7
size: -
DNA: TGTGCCAACTACGCCGCGGGGACTTCCTACGAGCAGTACTTC
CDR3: CANYAAGTSYEQYF

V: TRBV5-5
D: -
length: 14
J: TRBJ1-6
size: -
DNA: TGTGCCAGCAGCGGGACTGTTCTGAATTCACCCCTCCACTTT
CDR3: CASSGTVLNSPLHF

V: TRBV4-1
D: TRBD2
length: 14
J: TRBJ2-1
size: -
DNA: TGCGCCAGCAGCCCCCGACTAGCGGGACATGAGCAGTTCTTC
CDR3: CASSPRLAGHEQFF

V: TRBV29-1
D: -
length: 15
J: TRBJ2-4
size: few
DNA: TGCAGCGTTGCTCTGGGGGCGCGGACCAAAAACATTCAGTACTTC
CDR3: CSVALGARTKNIQYF

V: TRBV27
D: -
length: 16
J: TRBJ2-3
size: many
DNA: TGTGCCAGCAGCACTTTGGAGGGGTGGAGCACAGATACGCAGTATTTT
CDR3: CASSTLEGWSTDTQYF

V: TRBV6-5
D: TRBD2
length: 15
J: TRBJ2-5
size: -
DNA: TGTGCCAGCAGCCCTGTAGCGGGACACCAAGAGACCCAGTACTTC
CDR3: CASSPVAGHQETQYF

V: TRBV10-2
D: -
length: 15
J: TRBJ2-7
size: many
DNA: TGCGCCAGCAGTGAGTCATCAGCGCTCGGGGGCGAGCAGTACTTC
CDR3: CASSESSALGGEQYF

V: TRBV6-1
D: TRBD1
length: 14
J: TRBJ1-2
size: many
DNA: TGTGCCAGCATACTGACAGGGAGGAACTATGGCTACACCTTC
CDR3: CASILTGRNYGYTF

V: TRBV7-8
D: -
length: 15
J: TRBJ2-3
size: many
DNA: TGTGCCAGCAACCGGCCGGGCGGGGTCTTGGATACGCAGTATTTT
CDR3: CASNRPGGVLDTQYF

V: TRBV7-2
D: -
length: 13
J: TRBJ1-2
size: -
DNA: TGTGCCAGCAGCCCTGACACCTACTATGGCTACACCTTC
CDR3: CASSPDTYYGYTF

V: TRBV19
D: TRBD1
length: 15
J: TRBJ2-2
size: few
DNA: TGTGCCAGCCTTAAGACAGGGAAGCAAAGCGGGGAGCTGTTTTTT
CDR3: CASLKTGKQSGELFF

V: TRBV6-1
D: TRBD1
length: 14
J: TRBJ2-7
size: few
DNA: TGTGCCAGCAGTGCTTGGGACAGGGAGTCCGAGCAGTACTTC
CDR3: CASSAWDRESEQYF

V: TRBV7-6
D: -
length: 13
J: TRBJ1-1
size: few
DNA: TGTGCCAGCAGCTCCCATGTGTCGGGGGTAGCTTTCTTT
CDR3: CASSSHVSGVAFF

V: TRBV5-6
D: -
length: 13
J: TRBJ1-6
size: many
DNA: TGTGCCAGCAGGGGGGCTTCGGGTTCACCCCTCCACTTT
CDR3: CASRGASGSPLHF

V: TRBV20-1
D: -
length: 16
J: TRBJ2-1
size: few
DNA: TGCAGTGCTAGAGACCCTCAAGGGGCCGCTTTGGAAAGGCAGTTCTTC
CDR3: CSARDPQGAALERQFF

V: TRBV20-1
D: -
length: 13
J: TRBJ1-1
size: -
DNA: TGCAGTGCTAGAGGAAGGATGAACACTGAAGCTTTCTTT
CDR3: CSARGRMNTEAFF

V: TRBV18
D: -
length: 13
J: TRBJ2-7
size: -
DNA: TGTGCCAGCTCTTGGGGGACTTCCTACGAGCAGTACTTC
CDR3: CASSWGTSYEQYF

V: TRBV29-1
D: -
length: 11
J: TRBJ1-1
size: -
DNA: TGCAGCGTTGAAGGCCTAGGGGAAGCTTTCTTT
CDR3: CSVEGLGEAFF

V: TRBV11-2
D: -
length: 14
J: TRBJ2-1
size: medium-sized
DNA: TGTGCCAGCAGCCTCATTAGCGACTACAATGAGCAGTTCTTC
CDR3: CASSLISDYNEQFF

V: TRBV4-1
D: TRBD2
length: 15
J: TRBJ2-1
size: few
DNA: TGCGCCAGCAGCTCAACTAGCGGGGAATCGGATGAGCAGTTCTTC
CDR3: CASSSTSGESDEQFF

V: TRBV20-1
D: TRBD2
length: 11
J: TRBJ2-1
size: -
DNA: TGTGGGCTAGCGGTCCACAATGAGCAGTTCTTC
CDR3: CGLAVHNEQFF

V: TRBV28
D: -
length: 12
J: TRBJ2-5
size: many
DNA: TGTGCCAGCAGGGGGTCCGGTGGGACCCAGTACTTC
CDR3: CASRGSGGTQYF

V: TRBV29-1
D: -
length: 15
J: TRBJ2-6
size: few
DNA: TGCAGCGTTGACGCCGGGTACGCTGGGGCCAACGTCCTGACTTTC
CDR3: CSVDAGYAGANVLTF

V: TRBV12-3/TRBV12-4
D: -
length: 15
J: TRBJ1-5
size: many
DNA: TGTGCCAGCAGTTTGTGGGCCGAGGGCAATCAGCCCCAGCATTTT
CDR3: CASSLWAEGNQPQHF

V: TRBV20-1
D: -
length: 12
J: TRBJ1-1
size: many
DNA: TGCAGTGCGGAGGCAGGGGACACTGAAGCTTTCTTT
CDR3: CSAEAGDTEAFF

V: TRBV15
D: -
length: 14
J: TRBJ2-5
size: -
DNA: TGTGCCACCAGCAGAGGCCGGGACTCGGAGACCCAGTACTTC
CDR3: CATSRGRDSETQYF

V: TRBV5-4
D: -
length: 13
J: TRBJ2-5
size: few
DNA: TGTGCCAGCAGCTTGAACAGGAGGGAGACCCAGTACTTC
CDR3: CASSLNRRETQYF

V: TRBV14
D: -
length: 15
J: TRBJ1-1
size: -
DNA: TGTGCCAGCAGCCCTATTTTGGGCAGGAACACTGAAGCTTTCTTT
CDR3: CASSPILGRNTEAFF

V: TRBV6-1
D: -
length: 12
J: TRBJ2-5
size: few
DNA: TGTGCCAGCGGGACTGACGGAGAGACCCAGTACTTC
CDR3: CASGTDGETQYF

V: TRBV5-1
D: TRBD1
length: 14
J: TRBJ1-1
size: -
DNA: TGCGCCAGCAGTTTAACAGGGGAGAGGACTGAAGCTTTCTTT
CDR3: CASSLTGERTEAFF

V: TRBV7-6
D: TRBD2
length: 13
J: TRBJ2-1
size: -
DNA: TGTGCCAGCAGCTTAGCGGGAGGGGATGAGCAGTTCTTC
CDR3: CASSLAGGDEQFF

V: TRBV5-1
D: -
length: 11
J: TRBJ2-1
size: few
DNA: TGCGCCAGCAGCTCAGAGGATGAGCAGTTCTTC
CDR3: CASSSEDEQFF

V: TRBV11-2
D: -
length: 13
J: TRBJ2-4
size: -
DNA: TGTGCCAGCAGCGAAGGGACTCACAACATTCAGTACTTC
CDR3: CASSEGTHNIQYF

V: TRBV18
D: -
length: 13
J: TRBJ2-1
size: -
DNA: TGTGCCAGCTCCCCAGACCGCGATCAAGTACAGTTCTTC
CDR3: CASSPDRDQVQFF

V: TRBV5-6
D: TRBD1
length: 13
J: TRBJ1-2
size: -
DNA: TGTGCCAGCAGCCAGGGACAGAGGTATGGCTACACCTTC
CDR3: CASSQGQRYGYTF

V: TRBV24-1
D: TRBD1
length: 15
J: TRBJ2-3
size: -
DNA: TGTGCCACTTCACAGGGGGCTAGGAACACAGATACGCAGTATTTT
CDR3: CATSQGARNTDTQYF

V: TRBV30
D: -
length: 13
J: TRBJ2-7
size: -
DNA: TGTGCCTGGAGCCTCGTCCCCGGATACGAGCAGTACTTC
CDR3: CAWSLVPGYEQYF

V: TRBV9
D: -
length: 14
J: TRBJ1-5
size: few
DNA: TGTGCCAGCAGCGTAGGTGGTGGCAATCAGCCCCAGCATTTT
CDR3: CASSVGGGNQPQHF

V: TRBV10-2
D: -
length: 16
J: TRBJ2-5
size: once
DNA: TGCACCAGCACTCCAATTCCAAGTTGGGCCCAAGAGACCCAGTACTTC
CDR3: CTSTPIPSWAQETQYF

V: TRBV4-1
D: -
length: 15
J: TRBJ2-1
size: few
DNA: TGCGCCAGCAGCCAAGATAGGGGCAGTTACAATGAGCAGTTCTTC
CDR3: CASSQDRGSYNEQFF

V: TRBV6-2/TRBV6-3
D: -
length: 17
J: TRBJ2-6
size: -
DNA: TGTGCCAGCAGTTCCCAATCACAGGGCGTTGGGGCCAACGTCCTGACTTTC
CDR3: CASSSQSQGVGANVLTF

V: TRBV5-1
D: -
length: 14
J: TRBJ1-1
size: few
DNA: TGCGCCAGCAGCTTGTTGGCAGTGGACACTGAAGCTTTCTTT
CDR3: CASSLLAVDTEAFF

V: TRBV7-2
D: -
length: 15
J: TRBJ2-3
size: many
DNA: TGTGCCAGCAGCTTAGGGCCAGGGGGGACAGATACGCAGTATTTT
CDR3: CASSLGPGGTDTQYF

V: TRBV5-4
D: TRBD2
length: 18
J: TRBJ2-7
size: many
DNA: TGTGCCAGCAGCTTGAAGATAGCGACTAGCGGGGTTCACTACGAGCAGTACTTC
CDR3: CASSLKIATSGVHYEQYF

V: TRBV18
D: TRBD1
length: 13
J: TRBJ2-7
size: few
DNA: TGTGCCGGCTCATGGACAGGGGGATACGAGCAGTACTTC
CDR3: CAGSWTGGYEQYF

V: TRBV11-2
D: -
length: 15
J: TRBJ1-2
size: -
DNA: TGTGCCAGCAGCCGAATACAGGGAGCTAACTATGGCTACACCTTC
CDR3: CASSRIQGANYGYTF

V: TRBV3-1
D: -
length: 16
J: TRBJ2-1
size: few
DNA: TGTGCCAGCAGCCAGCCAAATCTCCGGGCCTACAATGAGCAGTTCTTC
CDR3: CASSQPNLRAYNEQFF

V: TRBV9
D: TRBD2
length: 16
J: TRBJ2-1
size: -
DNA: TGTGCCAGCAGCCCTCGTCGGGAGGGCGTTTTTAATGAGCAGTTCTTC
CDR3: CASSPRREGVFNEQFF

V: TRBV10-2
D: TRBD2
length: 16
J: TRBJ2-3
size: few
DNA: TGCGCCAGCAGTGGATCTAGCGGGATGGGTATGAATACGCAGTATTTT
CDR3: CASSGSSGMGMNTQYF

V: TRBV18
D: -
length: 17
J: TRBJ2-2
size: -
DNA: TGTGCCAGCTCACCACAAATGGTACCACAGAGCACCGGGGAGCTGTTTTTT
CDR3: CASSPQMVPQSTGELFF

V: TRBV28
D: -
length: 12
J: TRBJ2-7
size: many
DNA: TGTGCCAGCGGGCGACAGCCCTACGAGCAGTACTTC
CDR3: CASGRQPYEQYF

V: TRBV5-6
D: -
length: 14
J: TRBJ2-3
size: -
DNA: TGTGCCAGCAGCTTGGGGATCACCACAGATACGCAGTATTTT
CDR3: CASSLGITTDTQYF